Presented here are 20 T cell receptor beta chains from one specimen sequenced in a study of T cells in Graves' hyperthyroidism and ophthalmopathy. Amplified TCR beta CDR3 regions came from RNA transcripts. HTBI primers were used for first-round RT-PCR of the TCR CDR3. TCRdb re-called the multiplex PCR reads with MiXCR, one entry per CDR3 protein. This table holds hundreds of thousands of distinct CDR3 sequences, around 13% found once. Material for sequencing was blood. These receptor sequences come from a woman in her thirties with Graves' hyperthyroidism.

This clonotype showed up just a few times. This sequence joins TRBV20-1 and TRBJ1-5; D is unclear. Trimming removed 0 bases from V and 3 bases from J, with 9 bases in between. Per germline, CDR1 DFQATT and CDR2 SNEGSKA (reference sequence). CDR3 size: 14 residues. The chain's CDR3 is CSARDPKANQPQHF. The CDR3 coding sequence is TGCAGTGCTAGAGACCCCAAGGCCAATCAGCCCCAGCATTTT.

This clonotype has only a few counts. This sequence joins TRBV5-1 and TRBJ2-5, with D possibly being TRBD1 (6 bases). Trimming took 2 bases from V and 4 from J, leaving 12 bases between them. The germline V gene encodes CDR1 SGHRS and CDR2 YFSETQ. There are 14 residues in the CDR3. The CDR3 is CASSLKQGSETQYF. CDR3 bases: TGCGCCAGCAGCTTAAAACAGGGTTCAGAGACCCAGTACTTC.

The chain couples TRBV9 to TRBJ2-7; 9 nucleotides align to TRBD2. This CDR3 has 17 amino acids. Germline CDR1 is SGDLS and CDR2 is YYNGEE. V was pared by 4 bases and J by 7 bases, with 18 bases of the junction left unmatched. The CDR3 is CASSPYPEREDAGEQYF. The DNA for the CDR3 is TGTGCCAGCAGCCCGTACCCTGAGCGGGAGGATGCTGGGGAGCAGTACTTC.

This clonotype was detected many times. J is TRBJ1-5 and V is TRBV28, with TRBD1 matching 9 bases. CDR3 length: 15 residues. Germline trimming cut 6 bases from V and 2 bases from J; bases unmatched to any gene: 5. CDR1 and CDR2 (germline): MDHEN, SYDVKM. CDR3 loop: CASSPTGGGNQPQHF. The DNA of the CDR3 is TGTGCCAGCAGCCCTACAGGGGGCGGCAATCAGCCCCAGCATTTT. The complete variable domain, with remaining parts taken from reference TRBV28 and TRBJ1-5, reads DVKVTQSSRYLVKRTGEKVFLECVQDMDHENMFWYRQDPGLGLRLIYFSYDVKMKEKGDIPEGYSVSREKKERFSLILESASTNQTSMYLCASSPTGGGNQPQHFGDGTRLSIL.

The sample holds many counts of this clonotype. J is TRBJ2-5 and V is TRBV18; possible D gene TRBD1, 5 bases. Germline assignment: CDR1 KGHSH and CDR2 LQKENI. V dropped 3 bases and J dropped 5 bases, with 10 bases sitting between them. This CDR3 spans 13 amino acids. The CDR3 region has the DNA TGTGCCAGCTCACCGGGGCACGGCGAGACCCAGTACTTC. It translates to CASSPGHGETQYF. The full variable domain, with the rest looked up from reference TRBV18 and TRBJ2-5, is NAGVMQNPRHLVRRRGQEARLRCSPMKGHSHVYWYRQLPEEGLKFMVYLQKENIIDESGMPKERFSAEFPKEGPSILRIQQVVRGDSAAYFCASSPGHGETQYFGPGTRLLVL.

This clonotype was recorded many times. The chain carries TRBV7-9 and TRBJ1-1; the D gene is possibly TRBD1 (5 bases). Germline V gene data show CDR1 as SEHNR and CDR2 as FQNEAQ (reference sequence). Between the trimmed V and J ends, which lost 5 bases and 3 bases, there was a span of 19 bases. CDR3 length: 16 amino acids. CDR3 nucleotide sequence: TGTGCCAGCAGCCTAAGCGGGGGAAGATGGCACACTGAAGCTTTCTTT. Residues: CASSLSGGRWHTEAFF.

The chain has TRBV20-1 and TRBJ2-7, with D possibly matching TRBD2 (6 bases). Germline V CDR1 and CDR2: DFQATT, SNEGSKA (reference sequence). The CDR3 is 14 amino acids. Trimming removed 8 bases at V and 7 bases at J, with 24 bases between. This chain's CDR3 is CSSSSAAPSGEQYF. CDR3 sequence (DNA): TGCAGTTCATCTAGCGCCGCCCCGTCAGGGGAGCAGTACTTC.

CDR3: CSASLESGELFF. The CDR3 DNA reads as TGCAGTGCTAGTTTGGAGAGCGGGGAGCTGTTTTTT. This chain links TRBV20-1 with TRBJ2-2; D gene uncertain. The germline CDR1 and CDR2 sequences are DFQATT and SNEGSKA (reference sequence). Trimming took 3 bases from V and 7 from J, leaving 9 bases between them. The CDR3 contains 12 residues.

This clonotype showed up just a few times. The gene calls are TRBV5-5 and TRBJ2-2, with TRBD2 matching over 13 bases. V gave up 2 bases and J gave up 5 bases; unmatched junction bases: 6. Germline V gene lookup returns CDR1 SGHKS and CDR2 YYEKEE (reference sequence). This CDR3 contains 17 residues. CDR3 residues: CASSFGLAGVRTGELFF. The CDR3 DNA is TGTGCCAGCAGCTTTGGACTAGCGGGAGTTAGGACCGGGGAGCTGTTTTTT.

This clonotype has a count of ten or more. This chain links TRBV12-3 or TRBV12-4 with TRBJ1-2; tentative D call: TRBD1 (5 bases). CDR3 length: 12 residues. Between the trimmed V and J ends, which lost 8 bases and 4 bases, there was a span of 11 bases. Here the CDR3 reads CASGSDSYGYTF. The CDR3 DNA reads TGTGCCAGCGGATCCGACAGCTATGGCTACACCTTC.

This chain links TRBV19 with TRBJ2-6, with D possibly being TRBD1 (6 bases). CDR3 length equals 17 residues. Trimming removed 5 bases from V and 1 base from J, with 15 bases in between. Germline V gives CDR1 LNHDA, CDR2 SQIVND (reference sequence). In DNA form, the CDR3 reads TGTGCCAGTAGTCCCGCGCGACAGGTTTCTGGGGCCAACGTCCTGACTTTC. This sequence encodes CASSPARQVSGANVLTF. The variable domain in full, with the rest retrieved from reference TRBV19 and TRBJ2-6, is DGGITQSPKYLFRKEGQNVTLSCEQNLNHDAMYWYRQDPGQGLRLIYYSQIVNDFQKGDIAEGYSVSREKKESFPLTVTSAQKNPTAFYLCASSPARQVSGANVLTFGAGSRLTVL.

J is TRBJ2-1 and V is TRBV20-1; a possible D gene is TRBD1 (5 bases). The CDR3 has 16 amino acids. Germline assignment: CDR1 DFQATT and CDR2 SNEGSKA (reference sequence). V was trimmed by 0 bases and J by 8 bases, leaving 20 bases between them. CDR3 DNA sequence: TGCAGTGCTAGAGATTTGAGTGTAGGGGTTAGGTATGAGCAGTTCTTC. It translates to CSARDLSVGVRYEQFF.

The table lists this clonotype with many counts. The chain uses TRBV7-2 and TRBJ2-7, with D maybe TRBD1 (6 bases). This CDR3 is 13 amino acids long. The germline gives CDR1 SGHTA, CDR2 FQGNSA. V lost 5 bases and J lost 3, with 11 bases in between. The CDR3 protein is CASSPRGRYEQYF. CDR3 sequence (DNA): TGTGCCAGCAGCCCCAGGGGCCGCTACGAGCAGTACTTC.

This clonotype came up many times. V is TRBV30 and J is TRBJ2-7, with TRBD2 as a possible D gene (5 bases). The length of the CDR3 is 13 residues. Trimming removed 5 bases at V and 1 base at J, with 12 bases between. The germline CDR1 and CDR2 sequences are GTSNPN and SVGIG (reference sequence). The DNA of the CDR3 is TGTGCCTGGGGTAGGAGGCGTTCCTACGAGCAGTACTTC. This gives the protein CAWGRRRSYEQYF.

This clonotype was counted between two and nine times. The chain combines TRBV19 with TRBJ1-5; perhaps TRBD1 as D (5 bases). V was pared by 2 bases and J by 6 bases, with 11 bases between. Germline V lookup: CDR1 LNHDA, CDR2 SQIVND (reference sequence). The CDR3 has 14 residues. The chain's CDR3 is CASSIQGRSQPQHF. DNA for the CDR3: TGTGCCAGTAGTATACAGGGAAGGTCTCAGCCCCAGCATTTT.

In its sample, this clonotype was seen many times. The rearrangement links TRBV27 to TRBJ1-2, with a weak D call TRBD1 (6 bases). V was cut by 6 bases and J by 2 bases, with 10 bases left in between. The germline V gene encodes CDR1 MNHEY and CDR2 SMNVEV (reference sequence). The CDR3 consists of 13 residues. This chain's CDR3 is CASSPQGNYGYTF. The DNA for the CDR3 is TGTGCCAGCAGCCCTCAGGGGAACTATGGCTACACCTTC.

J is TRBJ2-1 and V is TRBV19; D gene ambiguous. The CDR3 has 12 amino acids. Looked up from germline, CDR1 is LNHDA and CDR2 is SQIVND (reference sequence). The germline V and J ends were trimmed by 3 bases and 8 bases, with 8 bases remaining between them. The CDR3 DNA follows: TGTGCCAGTAGTATGGTGGGTTATGAGCAGTTCTTC. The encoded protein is CASSMVGYEQFF.

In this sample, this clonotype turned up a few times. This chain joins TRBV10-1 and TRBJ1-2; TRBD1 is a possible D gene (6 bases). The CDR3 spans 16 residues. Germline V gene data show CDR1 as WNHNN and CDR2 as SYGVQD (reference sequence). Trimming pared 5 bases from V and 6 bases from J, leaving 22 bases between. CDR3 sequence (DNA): TGCGCCAGCAGTCACAGGGCGGGTGTCCTGGGTCATGGCTACACCTTC. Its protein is CASSHRAGVLGHGYTF.

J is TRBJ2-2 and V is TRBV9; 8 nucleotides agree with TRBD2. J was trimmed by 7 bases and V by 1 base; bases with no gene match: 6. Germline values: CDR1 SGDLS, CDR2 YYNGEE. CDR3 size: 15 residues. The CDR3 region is CASSVRAGVIGELFF. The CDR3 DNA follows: TGTGCCAGCAGCGTACGAGCGGGAGTAATCGGGGAGCTGTTTTTT.

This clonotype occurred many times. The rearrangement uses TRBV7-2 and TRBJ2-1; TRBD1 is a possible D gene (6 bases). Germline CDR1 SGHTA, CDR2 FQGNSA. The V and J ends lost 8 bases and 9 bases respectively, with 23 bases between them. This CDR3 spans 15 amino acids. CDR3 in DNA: TGTGCCAGCGAGAGGGGGTCGCTCCGCCAGAGTGAGCAGTTCTTC. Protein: CASERGSLRQSEQFF. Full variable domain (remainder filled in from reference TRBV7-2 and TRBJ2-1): GAGVSQSPSNKVTEKGKDVELRCDPISGHTALYWYRQSLGQGLEFLIYFQGNSAPDKSGLPSDRFSAERTGGSVSTLTIQRTQQEDSAVYLCASERGSLRQSEQFFGPGTRLTVL.